This T cell receptor beta chain originates from a study of blood T cell repertoires in COVID-19. The CDR3 length is 15 residues. CDR1 is SGDLS, CDR2 YYNGEE, per germline. V dropped 3 bases and J dropped 6; count of bases not matched to a gene: 7. Participants came from fewer than 25 US areas, aged roughly 18 to 95 years. Using immunoSEQ multiplex PCR, the repertoire was profiled, and TCRdb retains in-frame clones only, with some absent. Here the sample spans about 270,000 clones, 85% to 90% being singletons. This clonotype was sampled from a woman aged 25 to 45 with acute COVID-19. The sample taken for sequencing was PBMCs or T cells enriched from blood (not recorded which). The V gene is TRBV9, the J gene TRBJ1-4, with 8 bases lining up with TRBD1. This CDR3 is CASSGGTGGHEKLFF. For the CDR3, the DNA is TGTGCCAGCAGCGGCGGGACAGGTGGGCATGAAAAACTGTTTTTT.